This passage covers 28 T cell receptor beta chains from one sample sequenced in a study of cytotoxic CD8 clonotypes in ibrutinib-treated CLL. The table came from immunoSEQ multiplex PCR; TCRdb's copy has only in-frame clones and leaves some out. The sample shows 130,000 to 150,000 clones, 70% to 80% of them seen only once. Here the sequenced sample was PBMCs, taken after 12 months of ibrutinib treatment. The receptor source for this set is a human donor with chronic lymphocytic leukemia.

This clone was counted a single time. The CDR3 DNA is TGCAGCGTAAGTTACGGAACCAACTATGGCTACACCTTC. As protein: CSVSYGTNYGYTF. The chain links TRBV29-1 to TRBJ1-2; D gene uncertain. Germline V gene data show CDR1 as SQVTM and CDR2 as ANQGSEA. This CDR3 comprises 13 residues. Trimming removed 6 bases from V and 2 bases from J, with 13 bases in between.

This sequence joins TRBV28 and TRBJ2-1; 9 bases align to TRBD1. The CDR3 is made up of 16 amino acids. Losses at the gene ends were 6 bases for V and 6 bases for J; bases not matched to a gene: 12. The V gene's germline CDR1 is MDHEN and CDR2 SYDVKM. The CDR3 sequence: CASSGQGIFRPNEQFF. CDR3 DNA sequence: TGTGCCAGCAGCGGACAGGGGATTTTCCGTCCCAATGAGCAGTTCTTC.

This clone was recorded once. CDR3 bases: TGCGCCAGCAGCCGCGGTTCCTACAATGAGCAGTTCTTC. Translated, it gives CASSRGSYNEQFF. The chain links TRBV5-1 to TRBJ2-1, with D unclear. CDR1 is SGHRS, CDR2 YFSETQ, per germline. Between the trimmed V and J ends, which lost 4 bases and 1 base, there was a span of 6 bases. The CDR3 is 13 amino acids.

This clone was seen once. V gene TRBV19 combines with J gene TRBJ2-1, with 10 bases that match TRBD2. CDR1 is LNHDA, CDR2 SQIVND, per germline (reference sequence). This CDR3 has 16 amino acids. V was pared by 3 bases and J by 4 bases, with 6 bases of the junction left unmatched. DNA for the CDR3: TGTGCCAGTAGTATTATAGCGGGAGGCTTTTACAATGAGCAGTTCTTC. It encodes CASSIIAGGFYNEQFF.

This clone was recorded a few times. The V call is TRBV9, the J call TRBJ1-2; D gene unclear. Germline-derived CDR1 and CDR2 are SGDLS and YYNGEE. V gave up 2 bases and J gave up 1 base, with 9 bases separating them. This CDR3 has 14 amino acids. The CDR3 protein is CASSVGTFNYGYTF. CDR3 DNA sequence: TGTGCCAGCAGCGTGGGAACATTTAACTATGGCTACACCTTC.

The chain uses TRBV5-1 and TRBJ2-7; D is perhaps TRBD1 or TRBD2 (5 bases each). This CDR3 has 14 residues. The germline V and J ends were trimmed by 5 bases and 6 bases, with 18 bases remaining between them. The germline V gene has CDR1 SGHRS and CDR2 YFSETQ. The CDR3 loop reads CASSAGTGEGEQYF. CDR3 nucleotide sequence: TGCGCCAGCAGTGCCGGGACCGGGGAAGGCGAGCAGTACTTC.

This chain joins TRBV27 and TRBJ2-1, with D possibly matching TRBD1 (5 bases). Trimming pared 5 bases from V and 5 bases from J, leaving 19 bases between. There are 16 residues in the CDR3. The germline CDR1 and CDR2 sequences are MNHEY and SMNVEV (reference sequence). The CDR3 DNA follows: TGTGCCAGCAGTCCAACCCCAGGGCATATGCACAATGAGCAGTTCTTC. Its protein is CASSPTPGHMHNEQFF.

The chain has TRBV2 and TRBJ1-2; D might be TRBD1 (5 bases). Deletions cut 0 bases from V and 7 bases from J, with 24 bases between. Germline-derived CDR1 and CDR2 are SNHLY and FYNNEI. This CDR3 comprises 18 residues. The CDR3 sequence: CASSEAHAGFERKRGYTF. In DNA form, the CDR3 reads TGTGCCAGCAGTGAAGCGCACGCAGGGTTCGAGAGGAAGCGTGGCTACACCTTC.

The V gene is TRBV9, the J gene TRBJ2-3; a possible D gene is TRBD1 (6 bases). The V end lost 0 bases, the J end lost 6 bases, and 17 bases lay between the germline ends. The CDR3 loop spans 16 amino acids. Germline values: CDR1 SGDLS, CDR2 YYNGEE. The CDR3 is CASSVALRQEPDTQYF. CDR3 nucleotides: TGTGCCAGCAGCGTAGCTCTGAGACAGGAGCCTGATACGCAGTATTTT.

The chain couples TRBV29-1 to TRBJ2-1, with 9 bases matching TRBD2. Germline CDR1 is SQVTM and CDR2 is ANQGSEA. CDR3 size: 15 residues. The junction had 10 bases not matched to a gene; V was cut back by 5 bases and J by 5 bases. The CDR3 DNA is TGCAGCGTTCCCCAAGGGGCGGGAGGGCACAATGAGCAGTTCTTC. It specifies CSVPQGAGGHNEQFF.

In its sample, this clone was seen once. V and J are TRBV7-8 and TRBJ2-7; D is perhaps TRBD1 (6 bases). V lost 10 bases and J 2 bases, leaving 18 bases between the germline ends. The CDR3 is 14 residues long. CDR1 and CDR2 from the germline V gene are SGHVS and FQNEAQ. Written as DNA, the CDR3 is TGTGCCATTATAAAGGGGCACAGGGCCTACGAGCAGTACTTC. The encoded protein is CAIIKGHRAYEQYF.

The chain employs TRBV5-1 and TRBJ2-2, with TRBD2 matching over 9 bases. This CDR3 spans 16 amino acids. V shed 0 bases, J shed 0 bases, and the junction held 0 bases outside the gene matches. Germline V gene data show CDR1 as SGHRS and CDR2 as YFSETQ. Written as DNA, the CDR3 is TGCGCCAGCAGCTTGGGGACTAGCGCGAACACCGGGGAGCTGTTTTTT. The encoded protein is CASSLGTSANTGELFF.

This chain links TRBV2 with TRBJ1-3; the D gene is possibly TRBD1 (6 bases). CDR1 is SNHLY and CDR2 is FYNNEI in the germline V gene. The CDR3 is 16 residues long. With 5 bases removed from V and 3 bases from J, the gap between germline ends came to 17 bases. The CDR3 sequence: CASSQREGGSGNTIYF. The CDR3, as DNA: TGTGCCAGCAGTCAACGAGAGGGGGGAAGTGGAAACACCATATATTTT. The variable domain in full, with the rest retrieved from reference TRBV2 and TRBJ1-3, is EPEVTQTPSHQVTQMGQEVILRCVPISNHLYFYWYRQILGQKVEFLVSFYNNEISEKSEIFDDQFSVERPDGSNFTLKIRSTKLEDSAMYFCASSQREGGSGNTIYFGEGSWLTVV.

V gene TRBV6-6 combines with J gene TRBJ2-7; D remains ambiguous. Germline assignment: CDR1 MNHNY and CDR2 SVGAGI (reference sequence). Trimming stripped 1 base from V and 4 bases from J, with 11 bases between. This CDR3 is 14 amino acids long. The CDR3 DNA reads as TGTGCCAGCAGTTACTTGGCAGCGCAATACGAGCAGTACTTC. Its protein is CASSYLAAQYEQYF.

The rearrangement uses TRBV11-2 and TRBJ2-7; D is unclear. Germline V gene lookup returns CDR1 SGHAT and CDR2 FQNNGV. With 5 bases removed from V and 5 bases from J, the gap between germline ends came to 13 bases. The CDR3 is 13 residues long. DNA for the CDR3: TGTGCCAGCAGCGTGGTGAGAGGTCACGAGCAGTACTTC. It yields the protein CASSVVRGHEQYF.

The chain links TRBV10-3 to TRBJ2-2, with D tentatively TRBD2 (5 bases). V dropped 7 bases and J dropped 6 bases, with 21 bases sitting between them. Germline loops: CDR1 ENHRY, CDR2 SYGVKD. The CDR3 sequence is 16 residues long. CDR3 nucleotides: TGTGCCATCACTCACGGTACCCCAGGAGGCGCCGGGGAGCTGTTTTTT. It translates to CAITHGTPGGAGELFF.

The V gene is TRBV4-3, the J gene TRBJ1-1; unclear D gene. Germline CDR1 LGHNA, CDR2 YSLEER. The CDR3 contains 16 residues. Trimming stripped 1 base from V and 0 bases from J, with 12 bases between. CDR3 coding DNA: TGCGCCAGCAGCCAAGGGCTATGGGCCCTGAACACTGAAGCTTTCTTT. Amino acid sequence: CASSQGLWALNTEAFF.

The rearrangement links TRBV18 to TRBJ1-4; D unclear. This CDR3 is built from 15 residues. Germline lookup yields CDR1 KGHSH and CDR2 LQKENI. V was cut by 5 bases and J by 4 bases, with 14 bases left in between. CDR3 nucleotide sequence: TGTGCCAGCTCAATCGGTCTGGACGGTAATGAAAAACTGTTTTTT. Protein sequence: CASSIGLDGNEKLFF.

The chain links TRBV4-1 to TRBJ1-1; the match to TRBD1 covers 9 bases. Germline V gives CDR1 MGHRA, CDR2 YSYEKL. Trimming at V came to 1 base and at J to 7 bases, leaving 7 bases not matched to a gene. This CDR3 region has 15 residues. CDR3 loop: CASSQGTGVSHEAFF. CDR3 nucleotide sequence: TGCGCCAGCAGCCAAGGGACAGGGGTATCCCATGAAGCTTTCTTT.

This rearrangement joins TRBV15 to TRBJ2-1; D is possibly TRBD2 (5 bases). CDR3 length: 16 residues. Per germline, CDR1 LNHNV and CDR2 YYDKDF (reference sequence). V lost 0 bases, J lost 6 bases, and 15 bases lay in between. The CDR3 protein is CATSRDLATATNEQFF. The CDR3 DNA reads TGTGCCACCAGCAGAGACCTAGCAACAGCAACCAATGAGCAGTTCTTC.

The V and J genes are TRBV7-8 and TRBJ1-1; D gene unclear. CDR1 and CDR2 (germline): SGHVS, FQNEAQ. The CDR3 sequence is 14 residues long. Trimming removed 4 bases from V and 4 bases from J, with 13 bases in between. CDR3 residues: CASSYPGSPTEAFF. The CDR3 DNA reads TGTGCCAGCAGCTACCCCGGGTCCCCCACTGAAGCTTTCTTT.

V usage is TRBV4-3 and J usage is TRBJ2-3; 10 bases agree with TRBD2. The ends lost 1 base at V and 2 bases at J; junction bases unmatched: 6. The CDR3 has 17 residues. The germline V gene has CDR1 LGHNA and CDR2 YSLEER. The CDR3 spells CASSQVLAGVNTDTQYF. CDR3 sequence (DNA): TGCGCCAGCAGCCAAGTGCTAGCGGGAGTCAACACAGATACGCAGTATTTT.

V is TRBV6-5 and J is TRBJ2-1; no clear D. V lost 0 bases and J 3 bases, leaving 3 bases between the germline ends. Germline V gene sequence: CDR1 MNHEY, CDR2 SVGAGI. The CDR3 is made up of 13 amino acids. CDR3 in DNA: TGTGCCAGCAGTTACTCCGACTACAATGAGCAGTTCTTC. It is translated as CASSYSDYNEQFF.

The chain has TRBV7-2 and TRBJ2-1, with D maybe TRBD2 (5 bases). Per the germline V gene, CDR1 is SGHTA and CDR2 is FQGNSA. The CDR3 length is 14 residues. Trimming pared 5 bases from V and 9 bases from J, leaving 17 bases between. The CDR3 DNA follows: TGTGCCAGCAGCCCCCTTCGGCGGGTGGCTGAGCAGTTCTTC. Its translation is CASSPLRRVAEQFF.

This clone has a single count. The chain has TRBV30 and TRBJ2-7, with D perhaps TRBD1 (5 bases). This CDR3 region has 14 residues. Deletions cut 0 bases from V and 10 bases from J, with 19 bases between. Germline-derived CDR1 and CDR2 are GTSNPN and SVGIG (reference sequence). The CDR3: CAWSVHGRAALQYF. The CDR3 region has the DNA TGTGCCTGGAGTGTACATGGCAGGGCTGCCCTACAGTACTTC.

The genes are TRBV6-5 and TRBJ2-1, with D tentatively TRBD2 (6 bases). There are 14 residues in the CDR3. V was trimmed by 5 bases and J by 2 bases, leaving 10 bases between them. Germline-derived CDR1 and CDR2 are MNHEY and SVGAGI. CDR3 loop: CASSLGSPYNEQFF. In nucleotides, the CDR3 is TGTGCCAGCAGTCTCGGGAGCCCCTACAATGAGCAGTTCTTC.

The CDR3 spells CSVGTDKNIQYF. In DNA form, the CDR3 reads TGCAGCGTTGGGACAGATAAAAACATTCAGTACTTC. This sequence joins TRBV29-1 and TRBJ2-4; TRBD1 is a possible D gene (6 bases). Trimming removed 4 bases from V and 4 bases from J, with 8 bases in between. The CDR3 is made up of 12 amino acids. Germline V gene sequence: CDR1 SQVTM, CDR2 ANQGSEA.

This clone was detected a few times. The chain carries TRBV30 and TRBJ2-7, with D hard to call. CDR1 is GTSNPN and CDR2 is SVGIG in the germline V gene (reference sequence). This CDR3 spans 11 amino acids. The V and J ends lost 0 bases and 5 bases respectively, with 5 bases between them. The DNA for the CDR3 is TGTGCCTGGAGTGTAGGTAACGAGCAGTACTTC. It encodes CAWSVGNEQYF.